These T cell receptor beta chains were read from a single sample in a study of blood T cell repertoires in COVID-19. The table came from immunoSEQ multiplex PCR; TCRdb's copy has only in-frame clones and leaves some out. Among 150,000 to 200,000 clones listed, 90% were seen once. Material: peripheral blood. The receptors come from a man in his 60s with active or convalescent COVID-19. CDR3s include the opening cysteine and the closing phenylalanine or tryptophan. A D gene is named only where the DNA matches it firmly. The size of a clone is reported for some rows only, either as once, few or many, or as a class for expanded clones.

j_call: TRBJ2-5
clone_size: NA
d_call: TRBD2
v_call: TRBV5-1
cdr3_aa: CASSLLTSEETQYF
cdr3_nt: TGCGCCAGCAGCTTGCTTACTAGCGAAGAGACCCAGTACTTC

j_call: TRBJ1-5
clone_size: NA
d_call: TRBD1
v_call: TRBV18
cdr3_aa: CASSRDRGYQPQHF
cdr3_nt: TGTGCCAGCTCACGGGACAGGGGGTATCAGCCCCAGCATTTT

j_call: TRBJ2-7
clone_size: NA
d_call: TRBD2
v_call: TRBV6-5
cdr3_aa: CASRGTSDAYEQYF
cdr3_nt: TGTGCCAGCAGGGGGACTAGCGATGCCTACGAGCAGTACTTC

j_call: TRBJ1-1
clone_size: NA
d_call: TRBD1
v_call: TRBV6-4
cdr3_aa: CASSDLRQGARAEAFF
cdr3_nt: TGTGCCAGCAGTGACTTACGACAGGGGGCGCGGGCTGAAGCTTTCTTT

j_call: TRBJ1-1
clone_size: NA
d_call: TRBD1
v_call: TRBV15
cdr3_aa: CATSSTGVSTEAFF
cdr3_nt: TGTGCCACCAGCAGTACAGGGGTGAGCACTGAAGCTTTCTTT

j_call: TRBJ2-1
clone_size: NA
d_call: NA
v_call: TRBV27
cdr3_aa: CASSFRGLDYNEQFF
cdr3_nt: TGTGCCAGCAGTTTCCGGGGTCTGGACTACAATGAGCAGTTCTTC

j_call: TRBJ2-1
clone_size: NA
d_call: TRBD2
v_call: TRBV11-3
cdr3_aa: CASSLTTSGVYYNEQFF
cdr3_nt: TGTGCCAGCAGCTTAACTACTAGCGGGGTATACTACAATGAGCAGTTCTTC

j_call: TRBJ1-3
clone_size: once
d_call: NA
v_call: TRBV7-2
cdr3_aa: CASSLESGPGNTIYF
cdr3_nt: TGTGCCAGCAGCTTAGAGTCAGGGCCTGGAAACACCATATATTTT

j_call: TRBJ1-2
clone_size: NA
d_call: TRBD1
v_call: TRBV5-1
cdr3_aa: CASSPPGGRYGYTF
cdr3_nt: TGCGCCAGCAGCCCGCCAGGGGGCCGCTATGGCTACACCTTC

j_call: TRBJ1-2
clone_size: NA
d_call: NA
v_call: TRBV6-5
cdr3_aa: CASTLRWETGSYTF
cdr3_nt: TGTGCCAGCACCCTACGGTGGGAGACAGGAAGCTACACCTTC

j_call: TRBJ1-1
clone_size: NA
d_call: TRBD1
v_call: TRBV5-1
cdr3_aa: CASSPGRQGAWNTEAFF
cdr3_nt: TGCGCCAGCAGCCCAGGGAGGCAGGGGGCTTGGAACACTGAAGCTTTCTTT

j_call: TRBJ2-2
clone_size: NA
d_call: TRBD2
v_call: TRBV7-7
cdr3_aa: CASSQSGGAGGELFF
cdr3_nt: TGTGCCAGCAGCCAAAGCGGGGGGGCTGGCGGGGAGCTGTTTTTT

j_call: TRBJ1-5
clone_size: NA
d_call: TRBD1
v_call: TRBV18
cdr3_aa: CASSPTTGGANQPQHF
cdr3_nt: TGTGCCAGCTCACCAACGACAGGGGGCGCGAATCAGCCCCAGCATTTT

j_call: TRBJ1-5
clone_size: NA
d_call: TRBD1
v_call: TRBV20-1
cdr3_aa: CSASFNRGHNQPQHF
cdr3_nt: TGCAGTGCTAGTTTTAACAGGGGACACAATCAGCCCCAGCATTTT

j_call: TRBJ1-4
clone_size: NA
d_call: NA
v_call: TRBV6-5
cdr3_aa: CASSYSGQGRKKLFF
cdr3_nt: TGTGCCAGCAGTTACTCGGGGCAAGGCCGTAAAAAACTGTTTTTT

j_call: TRBJ2-1
clone_size: NA
d_call: NA
v_call: TRBV12-3/TRBV12-4
cdr3_aa: CASSLTGSEFF
cdr3_nt: TGTGCCAGCAGTCTAACAGGGTCGGAGTTCTTC

j_call: TRBJ2-1
clone_size: NA
d_call: NA
v_call: TRBV9
cdr3_aa: CASSPASAKRQFF
cdr3_nt: TGTGCCAGCAGCCCGGCTAGCGCCAAAAGGCAGTTCTTC

j_call: TRBJ1-6
clone_size: NA
d_call: TRBD1
v_call: TRBV19
cdr3_aa: CASSMGTGNSPLHF
cdr3_nt: TGTGCCAGTAGTATGGGGACAGGTAATTCACCCCTCCACTTT

j_call: TRBJ2-5
clone_size: once
d_call: NA
v_call: TRBV20-1
cdr3_aa: CSASPAGSQETQYF
cdr3_nt: TGCAGTGCTAGTCCGGCGGGATCCCAAGAGACCCAGTACTTC

j_call: TRBJ1-1
clone_size: once
d_call: TRBD1
v_call: TRBV5-6
cdr3_aa: CASSVGQGRNTEAFF
cdr3_nt: TGTGCCAGCAGCGTCGGACAGGGAAGGAACACTGAAGCTTTCTTT

j_call: TRBJ2-3
clone_size: NA
d_call: TRBD2
v_call: TRBV7-6
cdr3_aa: CASSLLADYTDTQYF
cdr3_nt: TGTGCCAGCAGCTTGCTAGCGGATTACACAGATACGCAGTATTTT

j_call: TRBJ1-1
clone_size: NA
d_call: TRBD1
v_call: TRBV18
cdr3_aa: CASSRQGRVSNTEAFF
cdr3_nt: TGTGCCAGCTCACGACAGGGACGGGTTTCGAACACTGAAGCTTTCTTT

j_call: TRBJ1-5
clone_size: NA
d_call: NA
v_call: TRBV6-1
cdr3_aa: CASSEALSRVEAQHF
cdr3_nt: TGTGCCAGCAGTGAAGCGCTTTCTCGGGTGGAGGCCCAGCATTTT

j_call: TRBJ1-2
clone_size: NA
d_call: TRBD1
v_call: TRBV11-2
cdr3_aa: CASSLRDRGPTVYGYTF
cdr3_nt: TGTGCCAGCAGCCTTAGGGACAGGGGCCCAACTGTTTATGGCTACACCTTC

j_call: TRBJ2-7
clone_size: NA
d_call: TRBD2
v_call: TRBV10-3
cdr3_aa: CAMSFGLAGYEQYF
cdr3_nt: TGTGCCATGAGCTTCGGACTAGCGGGCTACGAGCAGTACTTC

j_call: TRBJ2-1
clone_size: NA
d_call: NA
v_call: TRBV5-5
cdr3_aa: CASSWGRINNEQFF
cdr3_nt: TGTGCCAGCAGCTGGGGGCGGATCAACAATGAGCAGTTCTTC

j_call: TRBJ2-1
clone_size: NA
d_call: TRBD2
v_call: TRBV3-1/TRBV3-2
cdr3_aa: CASSRTSGSSYNEQFF
cdr3_nt: TGTGCCAGCAGCCGCACTAGCGGGAGCTCCTACAATGAGCAGTTCTTC

j_call: TRBJ2-4
clone_size: NA
d_call: NA
v_call: TRBV4-1
cdr3_aa: CASSQVFQTKNIQYF
cdr3_nt: TGCGCCAGCAGCCAAGTGTTTCAGACCAAAAACATTCAGTACTTC

j_call: TRBJ2-5
clone_size: NA
d_call: NA
v_call: TRBV4-2
cdr3_aa: CASSQGHYAQETQYF
cdr3_nt: TGTGCCAGCAGCCAAGGGCACTACGCTCAAGAGACCCAGTACTTC

j_call: TRBJ1-2
clone_size: NA
d_call: NA
v_call: TRBV29-1
cdr3_aa: CSVELLETAFDGYTF
cdr3_nt: TGCAGCGTCGAACTCCTTGAGACAGCCTTTGATGGCTACACCTTC

j_call: TRBJ2-7
clone_size: NA
d_call: NA
v_call: TRBV24-1
cdr3_aa: CATSYQVYEQYF
cdr3_nt: TGTGCCACCAGTTACCAGGTCTACGAGCAGTACTTC

j_call: TRBJ1-2
clone_size: few
d_call: TRBD1
v_call: TRBV3-1/TRBV3-2
cdr3_aa: CASSQVGTGEAYTF
cdr3_nt: TGTGCCAGCAGCCAAGTAGGGACAGGGGAGGCCTACACCTTC

j_call: TRBJ1-6
clone_size: NA
d_call: TRBD1
v_call: TRBV7-6
cdr3_aa: CASSYTGQGLNSPLHF
cdr3_nt: TGTGCCAGCAGCTACACGGGACAGGGGCTTAATTCACCCCTCCACTTT

j_call: TRBJ1-5
clone_size: few
d_call: NA
v_call: TRBV4-2
cdr3_aa: CASSQETAQPQHF
cdr3_nt: TGTGCCAGCAGCCAAGAGACAGCACAGCCCCAGCATTTT

j_call: TRBJ1-2
clone_size: NA
d_call: NA
v_call: TRBV5-1
cdr3_aa: CASSPGGQGYGYTF
cdr3_nt: TGCGCCAGCAGCCCAGGAGGGCAGGGCTATGGCTACACCTTC

j_call: TRBJ2-5
clone_size: NA
d_call: TRBD2
v_call: TRBV2
cdr3_aa: CASSELSGGGGETQYF
cdr3_nt: TGTGCCAGCAGTGAACTTAGCGGGGGAGGCGGAGAGACCCAGTACTTC

j_call: TRBJ2-7
clone_size: NA
d_call: TRBD1
v_call: TRBV12-3/TRBV12-4
cdr3_aa: CASRGTDNYEQYF
cdr3_nt: TGTGCCAGCAGGGGGACAGATAACTACGAGCAGTACTTC

j_call: TRBJ2-3
clone_size: NA
d_call: TRBD1
v_call: TRBV6-2/TRBV6-3
cdr3_aa: CASSLQGSTDTQYF
cdr3_nt: TGTGCCAGCAGTTTACAGGGGAGCACAGATACGCAGTATTTT

j_call: TRBJ2-7
clone_size: NA
d_call: TRBD1
v_call: TRBV5-4
cdr3_aa: CASSSPGQPYEQYF
cdr3_nt: TGTGCCAGCAGCTCCCCGGGACAGCCCTACGAGCAGTACTTC

j_call: TRBJ1-2
clone_size: NA
d_call: TRBD1
v_call: TRBV15
cdr3_aa: CATREGASGYTF
cdr3_nt: TGTGCCACCCGAGAGGGGGCGTCCGGCTACACCTTC

j_call: TRBJ1-3
clone_size: NA
d_call: NA
v_call: TRBV6-1
cdr3_aa: CASSEPSGVAGNTIYF
cdr3_nt: TGTGCCAGCAGTGAGCCCTCAGGGGTGGCTGGAAACACCATATATTTT

j_call: TRBJ1-5
clone_size: NA
d_call: NA
v_call: TRBV27
cdr3_aa: CASSSSSSAQPQHF
cdr3_nt: TGTGCCAGCAGTTCCTCAAGCTCCGCTCAGCCCCAGCATTTT

j_call: TRBJ2-3
clone_size: NA
d_call: TRBD2
v_call: TRBV9
cdr3_aa: CASSVANEGLAGGPWRGTDTQYF
cdr3_nt: TGTGCCAGCAGCGTAGCTAATGAGGGACTAGCGGGAGGGCCTTGGCGGGGCACAGATACGCAGTATTTT

j_call: TRBJ2-1
clone_size: NA
d_call: NA
v_call: TRBV7-9
cdr3_aa: CASSLGQASYNEQFF
cdr3_nt: TGTGCCAGCAGCTTAGGACAGGCGTCCTACAATGAGCAGTTCTTC

j_call: TRBJ2-1
clone_size: NA
d_call: TRBD2
v_call: TRBV10-2
cdr3_aa: CASSVSSGSYNEQFF
cdr3_nt: TGCGCCAGCAGTGTATCTAGCGGCTCCTACAATGAGCAGTTCTTC

j_call: TRBJ2-1
clone_size: NA
d_call: NA
v_call: TRBV7-2
cdr3_aa: CASSTLASDNEQFF
cdr3_nt: TGTGCCAGCAGCACACTCGCTAGCGACAATGAGCAGTTCTTC

j_call: TRBJ1-4
clone_size: once
d_call: NA
v_call: TRBV30
cdr3_aa: CAWSGQLNEKLFF
cdr3_nt: TGTGCCTGGAGTGGACAGCTTAATGAAAAACTGTTTTTT

j_call: TRBJ2-1
clone_size: NA
d_call: NA
v_call: TRBV19
cdr3_aa: CASSIGAGSSYNEQFF
cdr3_nt: TGTGCCAGTAGTATAGGGGCGGGCAGCTCCTACAATGAGCAGTTCTTC

j_call: TRBJ1-3
clone_size: NA
d_call: NA
v_call: TRBV20-1
cdr3_aa: CSASDRRISGNTIYF
cdr3_nt: TGCAGTGCTAGTGACAGAAGAATCTCTGGAAACACCATATATTTT

j_call: TRBJ2-7
clone_size: NA
d_call: NA
v_call: TRBV4-1
cdr3_aa: CASSQGYSAYEQYF
cdr3_nt: TGCGCCAGCAGCCAAGGTTATTCGGCCTACGAGCAGTACTTC

j_call: TRBJ1-2
clone_size: NA
d_call: NA
v_call: TRBV6-2/TRBV6-3
cdr3_aa: CASSLRGGYTF
cdr3_nt: TGTGCCAGCAGCCTTAGAGGTGGCTACACCTTC

j_call: TRBJ1-1
clone_size: NA
d_call: NA
v_call: TRBV7-6
cdr3_aa: CASTLSPNTEAFF
cdr3_nt: TGTGCCAGCACTTTGTCCCCGAACACTGAAGCTTTCTTT